The 27 T cell receptor beta chains given below trace back to one sample, sequenced in a study of response to subunit inactivated influenza vaccine. TCRdb called the RT-PCR reads again in MiXCR, with one record for every CDR3 protein. The profile shows almost 250,000 distinct CDR3 sequences, 10% to 15% of them singletons. Sample: non-naive T cells sorted from PBMCs, taken 14 days before vaccination. Receptor source: a man between 45 and 60 years old who received an inactivated influenza vaccine.

The rearrangement uses TRBV19 and TRBJ1-2; tentatively, D is TRBD1 (5 bases). This CDR3 is built from 14 residues. Trimming cost V 7 bases and J 1 base, with 13 bases left between them. Germline V lookup: CDR1 LNHDA, CDR2 SQIVND (reference sequence). The CDR3 protein is CASMGGVNNYGYTF. The CDR3, as DNA: TGTGCCAGTATGGGAGGGGTGAATAACTATGGCTACACCTTC.

Only a few counts were recorded for this clonotype. The chain uses TRBV27 and TRBJ2-1; D perhaps matches TRBD2 (7 bases). The V gene lost 3 bases and the J gene lost 7 bases, with 25 bases spanning the gap. Germline CDR1 and CDR2: MNHEY and SMNVEV (reference sequence). The CDR3 sequence is 18 residues long. The CDR3 DNA is TGTGCCAGCAGTTTGGGGTGGGGTCGCGGGGGCCTTTCAAATGAGCAGTTCTTC. Encoded protein: CASSLGWGRGGLSNEQFF.

This chain uses TRBV27 with TRBJ2-2; 12 bases match TRBD1. The CDR3 length is 20 residues. Germline V gene data show CDR1 as MNHEY and CDR2 as SMNVEV (reference sequence). With V trimmed by 10 bases and J by 6 bases, 24 bases remained unmatched. CDR3 protein: CAISTSPGTGGKAIAGELFF. The CDR3 region has the DNA TGTGCCATCAGCACCAGCCCCGGGACAGGGGGCAAGGCTATAGCCGGGGAGCTGTTTTTT.

This clonotype was found many times. The gene calls are TRBV20-1 and TRBJ1-6; tentative D call: TRBD1 (6 bases). V gave up 6 bases and J gave up 5 bases, with 20 bases separating them. This CDR3 contains 16 residues. Germline CDR1 reads DFQATT; CDR2 reads SNEGSKA (reference sequence). Here the CDR3 reads CSAPRTGSGDNSPLHF. DNA for the CDR3: TGCAGTGCGCCCCGAACAGGGTCAGGGGATAATTCACCCCTCCACTTT.

This clonotype was counted between two and nine times. This chain joins TRBV6-5 and TRBJ1-6; D uncertain. The germline V gene has CDR1 MNHEY and CDR2 SVGAGI. The CDR3 length is 16 residues. Trimming left V 5 bases short and J 0 bases short, with 11 bases between. CDR3 coding DNA: TGTGCCAGCAGTAACCCACAGAGCTCCTATAATTCACCCCTCCACTTT. As protein: CASSNPQSSYNSPLHF.

This clonotype was seen a few times. The J gene is TRBJ1-1, the V gene TRBV12-3 or TRBV12-4; TRBD1 agrees at 9 bases. The trim removed 1 base at V and 11 bases at J, leaving 17 bases unmatched. The CDR3 runs to 17 residues. This CDR3 is CASSLGWGGTGSEEAFF. For the CDR3, the DNA is TGTGCCAGCAGTTTAGGGTGGGGAGGGACAGGGTCAGAGGAGGCTTTCTTT.

This clonotype has only a few counts. This chain connects TRBV10-3 to TRBJ2-1; TRBD1 matches at 7 bases. Germline V lookup: CDR1 ENHRY, CDR2 SYGVKD. This CDR3 spans 13 amino acids. V lost 0 bases and J lost 14; bases outside the gene matches: 7. The CDR3 nucleotides are TGTGCCATCAGTGAGTCCAGGGACAGTATTAAGTTCTTC. It codes for CAISESRDSIKFF.

The rearrangement links TRBV12-1 to TRBJ1-1; TRBD1 reflects the table's D call only, with no check against the DNA. TRBV12-1 is a documented pseudogene. The CDR3 runs to 19 residues. CDR3 amino acids: CASSLRFTGTGYLNTEAFF. The CDR3 DNA sequence: TGTGCCAGCAGCTTAAGATTCACCGGGACAGGGTATCTGAACACTGAAGCTTTCTTT.

This clonotype was seen more than once but under ten times. The CDR3 nucleotides are TGTGCCAGCAGCCAAGATTTAATAGACTTAGGGACCCAGTACTTC. It codes for CASSQDLIDLGTQYF. The chain links TRBV4-2 to TRBJ2-5; D gene unclear. CDR1 is LGHNA, CDR2 YNFKEQ, per germline. The ends were cut back, 0 bases at V and 7 bases at J, with 15 bases in the middle. The CDR3 runs 15 residues.

There are a few counts of this clonotype. The gene calls are TRBV9 and TRBJ1-6; D not certain. Germline V CDR1 and CDR2: SGDLS, YYNGEE. Trimming left V 2 bases short and J 0 bases short, with 9 bases between. This CDR3 has 16 residues. CDR3 in DNA: TGTGCCAGCAGCGTCTTGGGGAGCTCCTATAATTCACCCCTCCACTTT. Residues: CASSVLGSSYNSPLHF.

The chain has TRBV30 and TRBJ1-6; the D is unclear. V shed 2 bases and J shed 0 bases, with 17 bases lying between them. This CDR3 contains 18 residues. Germline V gene lookup returns CDR1 GTSNPN and CDR2 SVGIG (reference sequence). CDR3 in DNA: TGTGCCTGGAGTTCGGGAAGGACTCACATCTCCTATAATTCACCCCTCCACTTT. This translates into CAWSSGRTHISYNSPLHF. The whole variable domain, remainder taken from reference TRBV30 and TRBJ1-6, is SQTIHQWPATLVQPVGSPLSLECTVEGTSNPNLYWYRQAAGRGLQLLFYSVGIGQISSEVPQNLSASRPQDRQFILSSKKLLLSDSGFYLCAWSSGRTHISYNSPLHFGNGTRLTVT.

This clonotype has only a few counts. This chain uses TRBV20-1 with TRBJ2-3; 8 positions match TRBD2. Germline CDR1 DFQATT, CDR2 SNEGSKA (reference sequence). CDR3 length equals 15 residues. The junction had 8 bases not matched to a gene; V was cut back by 2 bases and J by 4 bases. In nucleotides, the CDR3 is TGCAGTGCTAGATCCCCGGCGGGACTAGCAGATACGCAGTATTTT. This codes for CSARSPAGLADTQYF.

The chain joins TRBV7-3 to TRBJ2-5; 9 bases fit TRBD2. CDR1 is SGHTA, CDR2 FQGTGA, per germline. The CDR3 loop spans 15 amino acids. With 9 bases clipped from V and 2 bases from J, the junction kept 10 bases outside the gene matches. CDR3 nucleotides: TGTGCCAGAATAGCGGGAGAGGCGTCACAAGAGACCCAGTACTTC. Residues: CARIAGEASQETQYF.

This clonotype was counted only a few times. This chain links TRBV2 with TRBJ2-7; D gene uncertain. CDR3 length equals 14 residues. The germline V gene encodes CDR1 SNHLY and CDR2 FYNNEI. The V end lost 7 bases, the J end lost 3 bases, and 16 bases lay between the germline ends. CDR3: CASKSLASLYEQYF. DNA for the CDR3: TGTGCCAGCAAATCCCTGGCCTCACTCTACGAGCAGTACTTC.

The rearrangement joins TRBV5-6 to TRBJ1-4, with D possibly matching TRBD1 (5 bases). This CDR3 comprises 14 residues. Trimming shortened V by 4 bases and J by 4 bases, and 11 bases separated the two germline ends. Germline values: CDR1 SGHDT, CDR2 YYEEEE. The CDR3 region is CASSHGTDNEKLFF. The CDR3 region has the DNA TGTGCCAGCAGCCACGGGACGGATAATGAAAAACTGTTTTTT.

The chain joins TRBV4-2 to TRBJ2-1; unclear D gene. The CDR3 has 16 amino acids. Germline V CDR1 and CDR2: LGHNA, YNFKEQ. V was shortened by 1 base and J by 4 bases, with 14 bases between the two germline ends. CDR3 residues: CASSQVYAAKYNEQFF. The CDR3 nucleotides read TGTGCCAGCAGCCAAGTTTATGCGGCAAAGTACAATGAGCAGTTCTTC.

This clonotype was counted a few times. The V gene is TRBV15, the J gene TRBJ1-1; D may be TRBD1 (5 bases). Germline loops: CDR1 LNHNV, CDR2 YYDKDF (reference sequence). CDR3 length equals 15 residues. V lost 0 bases to trimming and J lost 0 bases, with 8 bases between them. In DNA, the CDR3 is TGTGCCACCAGCAGAGATCCAGGGATGAACACTGAAGCTTTCTTT. Amino acids: CATSRDPGMNTEAFF.

This chain connects TRBV7-3 to TRBJ2-3; TRBD2 agrees at 12 bases. The CDR3 totals 17 residues. The V and J ends lost 5 bases and 2 bases, in that order; junction bases with no gene match: 8. CDR1 and CDR2 (germline): SGHTA, FQGTGA. The CDR3 loop is CASSHWTSGTITDTQYF. The CDR3 coding sequence is TGTGCCAGCAGCCATTGGACTAGCGGGACGATCACAGATACGCAGTATTTT.

This clonotype showed up just a few times. V gene TRBV29-1 combines with J gene TRBJ2-6; D gene uncertain. Germline V gene lookup returns CDR1 SQVTM and CDR2 ANQGSEA. V lost 4 bases and J 4 bases, leaving 14 bases between the germline ends. The CDR3 length is 15 residues. CDR3 loop: CSVVQLMGGANVLTF. As DNA, the CDR3 is TGCAGCGTTGTGCAGCTAATGGGGGGGGCCAACGTCCTGACTTTC. Based on the CDR3 plus reference TRBV29-1 and TRBJ2-6, the full variable domain is SAVISQKPSRDICQRGTSLTIQCQVDSQVTMMFWYRQQPGQSLTLIATANQGSEATYESGFVIDKFPISRPNLTFSTLTVSNMSPEDSSIYLCSVVQLMGGANVLTFGAGSRLTVL.

The chain has TRBV7-8 and TRBJ2-7; TRBD2 matches 12 bases. V was clipped by 1 base and J by 2 bases; unmatched bases: 6. Germline assignment: CDR1 SGHVS and CDR2 FQNEAQ. This CDR3 has 17 residues. CDR3 DNA sequence: TGTGCCAGCAGCTTAGGTGGACTAGCGGGGAGAACCTACGAGCAGTACTTC. This translates into CASSLGGLAGRTYEQYF.

The chain links TRBV11-2 to TRBJ2-1, with 9 bases identical to TRBD2. The CDR3 has 15 residues. The ends lost 6 bases at V and 9 bases at J; junction bases unmatched: 12. Germline V gene data show CDR1 as SGHAT and CDR2 as FQNNGV. CDR3 nucleotide sequence: TGTGCCAGCAGTCTTAAGGCGGGAGGGCCAGTTGAGCAGTTCTTC. Protein: CASSLKAGGPVEQFF.

This clonotype was observed at least ten times. The chain couples TRBV29-1 to TRBJ1-5; the D is unclear. Deletions cut 7 bases from V and 0 bases from J, with 7 bases between. This CDR3 region has 12 residues. Germline CDR1 SQVTM, CDR2 ANQGSEA. The CDR3 nucleotides read TGCAGCGCTGGAAATAGCAATCAGCCCCAGCATTTT. Its translation is CSAGNSNQPQHF. Filled out from reference TRBV29-1 and TRBJ1-5, the complete variable domain reads SAVISQKPSRDICQRGTSLTIQCQVDSQVTMMFWYRQQPGQSLTLIATANQGSEATYESGFVIDKFPISRPNLTFSTLTVSNMSPEDSSIYLCSAGNSNQPQHFGDGTRLSIL.

This clonotype was seen only a few times. The chain couples TRBV7-9 to TRBJ1-2; the D gene is possibly TRBD1 (6 bases). The CDR3 spans 13 residues. Germline V gives CDR1 SEHNR, CDR2 FQNEAQ (reference sequence). Trimming removed 5 bases at V and 6 bases at J, with 13 bases between. CDR3 bases: TGTGCCAGCAGCCAAGACAGGACTGATGGCTACACCTTC. It encodes CASSQDRTDGYTF. Supplemented by reference TRBV7-9 and TRBJ1-2, the full variable domain reads DTGVSQNPRHKITKRGQNVTFRCDPISEHNRLYWYRQTLGQGPEFLTYFQNEAQLEKSRLLSDRFSAERPKGSFSTLEIQRTEQGDSAMYLCASSQDRTDGYTFGSGTRLTVV.

This clonotype came up a few times. V and J are TRBV11-2 and TRBJ2-6; TRBD1 agrees at 10 bases. The CDR3 has 17 amino acids. The germline CDR1 and CDR2 sequences are SGHAT and FQNNGV. V shed 5 bases and J 3 bases; nucleotides not matched to a gene: 7. For the CDR3, the DNA is TGTGCCAGCAGCATGGGACAGGGGTCATATGGGGCCAACGTCCTGACTTTC. Amino acid sequence: CASSMGQGSYGANVLTF.

V is TRBV9 and J is TRBJ2-2; D tentatively fits TRBD1 or TRBD2 (5 bases each). This CDR3 spans 16 amino acids. Germline CDR1 reads SGDLS; CDR2 reads YYNGEE. V lost 3 bases and J 3 bases, leaving 15 bases between the germline ends. The CDR3 DNA reads as TGTGCCAGCAGCGAAAGAGGGGACGCCCACACCGGGGAGCTGTTTTTT. Its translation: CASSERGDAHTGELFF.

This clonotype was counted between two and nine times. The CDR3: CSARDTRRYEQYF. Here the CDR3 DNA reads TGCAGTGCTAGAGATACTAGGAGATACGAGCAGTACTTC. This chain links TRBV20-1 with TRBJ2-7, with D perhaps TRBD2 (5 bases). This CDR3 spans 13 amino acids. Germline loops: CDR1 DFQATT, CDR2 SNEGSKA (reference sequence). Trimming stripped 0 bases from V and 4 bases from J, with 10 bases between.

This clonotype was detected many times. CDR3 sequence reads: CASSLGGQGTYETQYF. CDR3 nucleotide sequence: TGCGCCAGCAGCTTGGGGGGACAGGGTACCTATGAGACCCAGTACTTC. This chain uses TRBV5-1 with TRBJ2-5; 9 bases are shared with TRBD1. Germline V CDR1 and CDR2: SGHRS, YFSETQ. The CDR3 covers 16 residues. Trimming at V came to 0 bases and at J to 5 bases, leaving 8 bases not matched to a gene.